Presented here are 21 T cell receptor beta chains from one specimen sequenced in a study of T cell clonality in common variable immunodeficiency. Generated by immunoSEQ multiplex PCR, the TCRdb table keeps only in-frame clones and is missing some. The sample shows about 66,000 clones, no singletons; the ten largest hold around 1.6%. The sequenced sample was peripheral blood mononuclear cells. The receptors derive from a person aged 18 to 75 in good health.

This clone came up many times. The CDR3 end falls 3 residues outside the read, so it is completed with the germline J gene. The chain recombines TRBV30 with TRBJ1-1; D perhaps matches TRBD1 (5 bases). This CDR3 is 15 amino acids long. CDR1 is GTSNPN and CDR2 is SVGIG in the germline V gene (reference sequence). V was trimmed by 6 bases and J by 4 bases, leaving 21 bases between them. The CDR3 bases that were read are TGTGCCTGCACCACAACCAGGGTCGGAGGCACTGAA. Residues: CACTTTRVGGTE. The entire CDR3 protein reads CACTTTRVGGTEAFF.

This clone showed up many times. The CDR3 region is CASSSLWLAGVPTDTQYF. CDR3 DNA, as far as it was read: TGTGCCAGCAGTTCCCTTTGGTTAGCGGGTGTACCTACAGATACG. The J gene is TRBJ2-3, the V gene TRBV12-3 or TRBV12-4; 7 bases map to TRBD2. The read halts 3 residues ahead of the CDR3 end, with the missing end drawn from the germline J gene. CDR3 size: 18 residues. The trim removed 4 bases at V and 3 bases at J, leaving 16 bases unmatched.

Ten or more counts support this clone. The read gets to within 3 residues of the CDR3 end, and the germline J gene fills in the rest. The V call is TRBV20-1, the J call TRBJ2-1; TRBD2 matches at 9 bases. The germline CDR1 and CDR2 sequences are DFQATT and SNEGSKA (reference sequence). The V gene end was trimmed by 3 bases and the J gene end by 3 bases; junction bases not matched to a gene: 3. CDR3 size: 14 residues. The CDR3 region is CSASGGRDYNEQFF. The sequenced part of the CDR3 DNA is TGCAGTGCTAGTGGCGGGAGGGACTACAATGAG.

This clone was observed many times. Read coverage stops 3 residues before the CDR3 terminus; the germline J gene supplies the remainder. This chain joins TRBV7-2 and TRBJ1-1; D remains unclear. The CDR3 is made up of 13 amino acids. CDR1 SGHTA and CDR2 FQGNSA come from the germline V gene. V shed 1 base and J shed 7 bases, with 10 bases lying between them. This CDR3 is CASSLDKGGEAFF. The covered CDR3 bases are TGTGCCAGCAGCTTAGATAAGGGTGGTGAA.

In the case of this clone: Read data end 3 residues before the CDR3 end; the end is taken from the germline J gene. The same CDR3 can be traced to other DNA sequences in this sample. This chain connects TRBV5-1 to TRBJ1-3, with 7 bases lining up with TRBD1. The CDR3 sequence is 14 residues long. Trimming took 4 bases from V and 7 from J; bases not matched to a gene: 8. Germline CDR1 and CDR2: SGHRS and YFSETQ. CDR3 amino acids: CASSLGGSGNTIYF. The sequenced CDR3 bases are TGCGCCAGCAGCCTAGGGGGCTCCGGGAACACC.

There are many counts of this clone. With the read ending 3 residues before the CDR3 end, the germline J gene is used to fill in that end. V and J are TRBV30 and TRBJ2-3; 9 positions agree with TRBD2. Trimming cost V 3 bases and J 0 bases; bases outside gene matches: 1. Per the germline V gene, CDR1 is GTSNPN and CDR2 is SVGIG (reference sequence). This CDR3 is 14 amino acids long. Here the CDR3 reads CAWRTSGSTDTQYF. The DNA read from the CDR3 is TGTGCCTGGAGAACTAGCGGGAGCACAGATACG.

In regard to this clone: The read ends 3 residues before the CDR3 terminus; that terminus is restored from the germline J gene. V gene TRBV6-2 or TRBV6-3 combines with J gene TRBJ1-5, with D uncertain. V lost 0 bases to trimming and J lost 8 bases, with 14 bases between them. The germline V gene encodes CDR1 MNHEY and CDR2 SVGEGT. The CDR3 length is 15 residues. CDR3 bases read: TGTGCCAGCAGTTACTCGAAGTTAGGGCGGGAGCCC. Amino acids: CASSYSKLGREP. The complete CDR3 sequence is CASSYSKLGREPQHF.

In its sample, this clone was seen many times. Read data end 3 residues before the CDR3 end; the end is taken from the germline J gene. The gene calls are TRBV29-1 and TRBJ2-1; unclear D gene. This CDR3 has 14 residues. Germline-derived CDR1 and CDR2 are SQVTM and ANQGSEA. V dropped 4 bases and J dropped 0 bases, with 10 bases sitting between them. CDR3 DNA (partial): TGCAGCGTTGTCTGGGCGAGCTCCTACAATGAG. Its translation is CSVVWASSYNE. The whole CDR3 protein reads CSVVWASSYNEQFF.

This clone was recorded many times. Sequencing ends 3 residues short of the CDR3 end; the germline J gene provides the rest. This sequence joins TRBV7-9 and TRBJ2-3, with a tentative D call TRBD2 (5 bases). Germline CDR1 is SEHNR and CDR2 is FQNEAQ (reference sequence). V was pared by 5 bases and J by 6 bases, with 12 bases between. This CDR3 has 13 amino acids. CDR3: CASSHVEGDTQYF. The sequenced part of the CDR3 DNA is TGTGCCAGCAGCCATGTTGAGGGTGATACG.

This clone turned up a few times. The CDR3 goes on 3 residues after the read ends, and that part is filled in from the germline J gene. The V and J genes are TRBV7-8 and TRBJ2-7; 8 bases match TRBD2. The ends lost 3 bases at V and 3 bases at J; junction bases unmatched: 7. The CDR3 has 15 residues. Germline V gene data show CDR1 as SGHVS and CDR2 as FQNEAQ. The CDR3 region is CASSLGSGTSYEQYF. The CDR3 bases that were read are TGTGCCAGCAGCTTGGGCTCCGGGACTAGCTACGAG.

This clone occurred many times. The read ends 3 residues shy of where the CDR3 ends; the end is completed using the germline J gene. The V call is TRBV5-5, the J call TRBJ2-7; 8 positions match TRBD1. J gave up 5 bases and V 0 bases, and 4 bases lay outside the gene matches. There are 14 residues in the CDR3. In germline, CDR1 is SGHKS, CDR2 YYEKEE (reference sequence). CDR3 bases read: TGTGCCAGCAGCTTGGGGCAGGGGGCGCACGAG. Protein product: CASSLGQGAHE. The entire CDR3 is CASSLGQGAHEQYF.

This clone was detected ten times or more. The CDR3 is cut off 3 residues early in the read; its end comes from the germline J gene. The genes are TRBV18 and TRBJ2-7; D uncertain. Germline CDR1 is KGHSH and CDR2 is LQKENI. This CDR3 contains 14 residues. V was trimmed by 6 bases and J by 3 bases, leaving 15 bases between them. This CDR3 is CASSLALQNYEQYF. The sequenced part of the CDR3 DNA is TGTGCCAGCTCTCTGGCGTTACAGAACTACGAG.

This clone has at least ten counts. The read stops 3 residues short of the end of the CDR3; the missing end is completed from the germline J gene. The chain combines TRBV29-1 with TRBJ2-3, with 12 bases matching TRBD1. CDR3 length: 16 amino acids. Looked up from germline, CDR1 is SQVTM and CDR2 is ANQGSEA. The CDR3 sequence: CSVQTSGTGGWETQYF. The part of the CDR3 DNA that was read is TGCAGCGTGCAAACCTCCGGGACAGGGGGCTGGGAGACG.

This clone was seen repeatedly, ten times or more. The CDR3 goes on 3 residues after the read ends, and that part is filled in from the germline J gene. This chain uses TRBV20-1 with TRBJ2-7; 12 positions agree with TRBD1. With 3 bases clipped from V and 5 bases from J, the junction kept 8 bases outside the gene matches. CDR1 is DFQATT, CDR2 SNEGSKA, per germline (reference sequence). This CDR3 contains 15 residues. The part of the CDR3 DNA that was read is TGCAGTGCTAGCTATACCGGGACAGGGGGCAACGAG. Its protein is CSASYTGTGGNE. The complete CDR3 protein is CSASYTGTGGNEQYF.

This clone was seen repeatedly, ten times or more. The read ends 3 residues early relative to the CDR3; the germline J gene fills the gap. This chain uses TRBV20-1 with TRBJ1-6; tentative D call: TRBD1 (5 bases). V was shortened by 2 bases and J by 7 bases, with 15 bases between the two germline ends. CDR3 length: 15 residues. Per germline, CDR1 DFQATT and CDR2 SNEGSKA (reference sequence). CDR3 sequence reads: CSARIGLRENSPLHF. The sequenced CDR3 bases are TGCAGTGCTAGAATCGGTCTCAGGGAAAATTCACCC.

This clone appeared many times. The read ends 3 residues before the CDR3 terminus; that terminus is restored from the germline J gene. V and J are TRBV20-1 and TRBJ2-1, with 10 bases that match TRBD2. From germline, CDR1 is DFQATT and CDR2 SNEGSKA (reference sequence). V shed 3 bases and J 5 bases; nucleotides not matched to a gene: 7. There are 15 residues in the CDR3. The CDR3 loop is CSASPSGRANNEQFF. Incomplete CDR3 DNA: TGCAGTGCTAGCCCGAGCGGGAGGGCCAACAATGAG.

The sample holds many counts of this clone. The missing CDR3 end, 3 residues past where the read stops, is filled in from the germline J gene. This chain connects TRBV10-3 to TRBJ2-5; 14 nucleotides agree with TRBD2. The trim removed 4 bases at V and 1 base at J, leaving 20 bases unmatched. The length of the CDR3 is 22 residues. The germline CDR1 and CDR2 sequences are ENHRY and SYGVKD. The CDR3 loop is CAISGDRLPGLAGEWLQETQYF. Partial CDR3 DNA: TGTGCCATCAGTGGGGACAGGCTACCGGGACTAGCGGGAGAATGGCTCCAAGAGACC.

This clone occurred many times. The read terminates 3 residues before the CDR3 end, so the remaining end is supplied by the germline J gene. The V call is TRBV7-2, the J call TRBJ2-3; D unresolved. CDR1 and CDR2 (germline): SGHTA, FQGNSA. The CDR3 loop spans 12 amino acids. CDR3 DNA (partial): TGTGCCAGCACCCTCGATGATAGCACG. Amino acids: CASTLDDST. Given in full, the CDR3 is CASTLDDSTQYF.

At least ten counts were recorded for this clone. Incomplete CDR3 DNA: TGTGCCAGCAGCTTGGGGCTAGCGGGTTACAATGAG. Translation: CASSLGLAGYNE. The whole CDR3 sequence reads CASSLGLAGYNEQFF. The chain carries TRBV5-4 and TRBJ2-1; 8 bases match TRBD2. The read halts 3 residues ahead of the CDR3 end, with the missing end drawn from the germline J gene. After removal of 0 bases from V and 4 bases from J, the junction contained 3 bases not matched to a gene. This CDR3 is 15 amino acids long. CDR1 SGHNT and CDR2 YYREEE come from the germline V gene (reference sequence).

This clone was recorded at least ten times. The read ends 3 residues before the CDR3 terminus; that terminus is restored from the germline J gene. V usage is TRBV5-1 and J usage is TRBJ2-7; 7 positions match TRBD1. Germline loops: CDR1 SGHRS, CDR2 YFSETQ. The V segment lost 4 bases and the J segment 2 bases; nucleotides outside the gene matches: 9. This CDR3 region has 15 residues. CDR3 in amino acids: CASSLGTALPYEQYF. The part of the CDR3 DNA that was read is TGCGCCAGCAGCCTCGGGACAGCGCTACCCTACGAG.

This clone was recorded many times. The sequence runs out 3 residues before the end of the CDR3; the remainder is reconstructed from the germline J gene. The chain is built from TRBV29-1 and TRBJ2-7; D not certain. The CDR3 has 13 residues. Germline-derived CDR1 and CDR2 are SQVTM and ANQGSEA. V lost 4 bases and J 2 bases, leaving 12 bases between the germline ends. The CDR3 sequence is CSVAEGPAYEQYF. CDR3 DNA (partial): TGCAGCGTTGCAGAAGGCCCAGCCTACGAG.